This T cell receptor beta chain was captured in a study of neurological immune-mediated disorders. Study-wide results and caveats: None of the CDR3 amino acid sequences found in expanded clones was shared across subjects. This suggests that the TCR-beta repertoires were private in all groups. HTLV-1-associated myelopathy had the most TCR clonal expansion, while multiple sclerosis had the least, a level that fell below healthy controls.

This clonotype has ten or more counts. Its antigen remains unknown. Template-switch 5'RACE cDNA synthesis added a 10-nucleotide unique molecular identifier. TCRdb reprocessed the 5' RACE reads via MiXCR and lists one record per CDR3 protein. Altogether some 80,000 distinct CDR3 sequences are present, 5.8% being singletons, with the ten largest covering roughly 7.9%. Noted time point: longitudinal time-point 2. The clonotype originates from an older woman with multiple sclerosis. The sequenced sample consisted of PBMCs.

CDR3 in amino acids: CASIVAGAPAGELFF. CDR3 nucleotides: TGTGCCAGCATCGTGGCAGGGGCCCCCGCCGGGGAGCTGTTTTTT. The chain has TRBV7-9 and TRBJ2-2; D possibly corresponds to TRBD1 (6 bases). Trimming took off 7 bases at V and 6 bases at J, with 18 bases between the two ends. Per the germline V gene, CDR1 is SEHNR and CDR2 is FQNEAQ (reference sequence). The CDR3 has 15 residues.